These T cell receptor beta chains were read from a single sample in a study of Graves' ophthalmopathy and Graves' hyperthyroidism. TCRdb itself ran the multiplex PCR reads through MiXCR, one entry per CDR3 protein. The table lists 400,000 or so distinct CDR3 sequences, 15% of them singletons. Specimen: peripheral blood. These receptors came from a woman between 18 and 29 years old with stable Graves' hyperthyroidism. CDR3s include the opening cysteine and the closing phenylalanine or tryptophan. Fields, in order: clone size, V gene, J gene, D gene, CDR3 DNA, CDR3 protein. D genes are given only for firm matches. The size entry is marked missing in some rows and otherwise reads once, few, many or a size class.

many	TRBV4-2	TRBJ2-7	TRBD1	TGTGCCAGCAGCCAAGCTGGACAGGGCTCCTACGAGCAGTACTTC	CASSQAGQGSYEQYF
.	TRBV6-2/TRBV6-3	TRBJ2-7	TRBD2	TGTGCCAGCAGTTACTCCGGTAGCGGGAGGACTAGCGGGATTTTTGAGGCGCAGTACTTC	CASSYSGSGRTSGIFEAQYF
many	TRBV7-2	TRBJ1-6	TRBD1	TGTGCCAGCAGCGCCCCGACAGGGAGGGATTCACCCCTCCACTTT	CASSAPTGRDSPLHF
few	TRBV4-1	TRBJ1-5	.	TGCGCCAGCAGCCAAGATATGGGGGTTTATAGCAATCAGCCCCAGCATTTT	CASSQDMGVYSNQPQHF
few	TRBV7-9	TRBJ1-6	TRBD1	TGTGCCAGCACCTGGGACAGGGCGACGGGTTCACCCCTCCACTTT	CASTWDRATGSPLHF
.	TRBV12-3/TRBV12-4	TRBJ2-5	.	TGTGCCAGCAGTCGTCTCGGAGGGGAACAAGAGACCCAGTACTTC	CASSRLGGEQETQYF
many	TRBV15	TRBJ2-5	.	TGTGCCACCAGTACCTGGGGCCAAGAGACCCAGTACTTC	CATSTWGQETQYF
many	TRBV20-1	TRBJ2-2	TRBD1	TGCAGTGCAAGGGGGCGCCCGAACACCGGGGAGCTGTTTTTT	CSARGRPNTGELFF
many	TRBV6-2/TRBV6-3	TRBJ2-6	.	TGTGCCAGCAGTCCTCTACAATCTGGGGCCAACGTCCTGACTTTC	CASSPLQSGANVLTF
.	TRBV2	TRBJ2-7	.	TGTGCCAGCAGTGAAGGTGGCAGTGGCTACGAGCAGTACTTC	CASSEGGSGYEQYF
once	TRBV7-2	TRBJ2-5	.	TGTGCCAGCAGCTTGCCTCCGCACCAAGAGACCCAGTACTTC	CASSLPPHQETQYF
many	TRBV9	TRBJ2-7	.	TGTGCCAGCAGTGGACAGCCTAACTCCTACGAGCAGTACTTC	CASSGQPNSYEQYF
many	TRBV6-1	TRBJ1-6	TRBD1	TGTGCCAGCAGGGGGAGCGGACAGGGAAAAAATTCACCCCTCCACTTT	CASRGSGQGKNSPLHF
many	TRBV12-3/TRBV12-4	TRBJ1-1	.	TGTGCCAGCAGTTTCCACGGCGGCATGAACACTGAAGCTTTCTTT	CASSFHGGMNTEAFF
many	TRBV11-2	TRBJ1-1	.	TGTGCCAGCAGCAAAGGGGGGATGAACACTGAAGCTTTCTTT	CASSKGGMNTEAFF
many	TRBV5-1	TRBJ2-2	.	TGCGCCAGCAGCTTGGGGGTGAGCACCGGGGAGCTGTTTTTT	CASSLGVSTGELFF
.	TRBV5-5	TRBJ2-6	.	TGTGCCAGCAGCTTGGATCCAGGGACTGGGGCCAACGTCCTGACTTTC	CASSLDPGTGANVLTF
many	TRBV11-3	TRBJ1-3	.	TGTGCCAGCAGCTTAGATGTCTCATCTTCTGGAAACACCATATATTTT	CASSLDVSSSGNTIYF
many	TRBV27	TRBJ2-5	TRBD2	TGTGCCAGCAGAGCCGGGGGGACGCAAGAGACCCAGTACTTC	CASRAGGTQETQYF
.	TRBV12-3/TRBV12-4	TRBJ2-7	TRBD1	TGTGCCAGCAGTCCTCGACAGGGGTTGGAATTGTGGGAGCAGTACTTC	CASSPRQGLELWEQYF
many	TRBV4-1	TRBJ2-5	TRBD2	TGCGCCAGCAGCCTCCAAGGCGGGCGGGGGGGCGGAGAGACCCAGTACTTC	CASSLQGGRGGGETQYF
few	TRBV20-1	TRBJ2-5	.	TGCAGTGCTAGAATTTTGCACCCCCAAGAGACCCAGTACTTC	CSARILHPQETQYF
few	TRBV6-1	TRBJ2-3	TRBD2	TGTGCCAGCATCCCACGGGGGGGCTGGACGGATACGCAGTATTTT	CASIPRGGWTDTQYF
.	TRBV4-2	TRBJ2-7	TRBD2	TGTGCCAGCAGCCAATGGACTAGCGGATCCTACGAGCAGTACTTC	CASSQWTSGSYEQYF
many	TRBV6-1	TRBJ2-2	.	TGTGCCAGCAGCCTTTCTACAGGGAACACCGGGGAGCTGTTTTTT	CASSLSTGNTGELFF
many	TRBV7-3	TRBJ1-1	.	TGTGCCAGCAGCCCCGGTGGGGGCAGGGAGTACGGTGAAGCTTTCTTT	CASSPGGGREYGEAFF
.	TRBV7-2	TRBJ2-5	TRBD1	TGTGCCAGCAGCTCGACCGGGACAGGGGTGAACCAGTACTTC	CASSSTGTGVNQYF
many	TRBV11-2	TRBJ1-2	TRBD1	TGTGCCAGCAGCCCAAGCCCCCTCCCCCCGACAGGGGTCTATGGCTACACCTTC	CASSPSPLPPTGVYGYTF
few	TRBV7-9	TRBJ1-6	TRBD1	TGTGCCAGCAGCCCGCCTCCGACAGGGAAATCTTCACCCCTCCACTTT	CASSPPPTGKSSPLHF
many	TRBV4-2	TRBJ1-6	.	TGTGCCAGCAGCGCTGGGAGGGCGGATAATTCACCCCTCCACTTT	CASSAGRADNSPLHF
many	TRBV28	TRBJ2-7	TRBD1	TGTGCCAGCTGGCCGGGACAGGGTCGCTACGAGCAGTACTTC	CASWPGQGRYEQYF
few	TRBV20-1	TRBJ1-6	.	TGCAGTGCGGGAGTTAGCGGCTCCTATAATTCACCCCTCCACTTT	CSAGVSGSYNSPLHF
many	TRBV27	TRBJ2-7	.	TGTGCCAGCAAGGGGGTCGCCGAGCAGTACTTC	CASKGVAEQYF
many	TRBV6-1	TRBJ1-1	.	TGTGCCAGCGGAGAAGCTTTCTTT	CASGEAFF
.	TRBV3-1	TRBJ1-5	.	TGTGCCAGCAGCCCAGGGGCCTTATATAGCAATCAGCCCCAGCATTTT	CASSPGALYSNQPQHF
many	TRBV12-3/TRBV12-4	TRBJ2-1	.	TGTGCCAGCAGCTCCCAGGTAACCTACAATGATGGGCAGTTCTTC	CASSSQVTYNDGQFF
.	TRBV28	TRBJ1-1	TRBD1	TGTGCCAGCAGTTTATGGTGGACAGGGAGCACTGAAGCTTTCTTT	CASSLWWTGSTEAFF